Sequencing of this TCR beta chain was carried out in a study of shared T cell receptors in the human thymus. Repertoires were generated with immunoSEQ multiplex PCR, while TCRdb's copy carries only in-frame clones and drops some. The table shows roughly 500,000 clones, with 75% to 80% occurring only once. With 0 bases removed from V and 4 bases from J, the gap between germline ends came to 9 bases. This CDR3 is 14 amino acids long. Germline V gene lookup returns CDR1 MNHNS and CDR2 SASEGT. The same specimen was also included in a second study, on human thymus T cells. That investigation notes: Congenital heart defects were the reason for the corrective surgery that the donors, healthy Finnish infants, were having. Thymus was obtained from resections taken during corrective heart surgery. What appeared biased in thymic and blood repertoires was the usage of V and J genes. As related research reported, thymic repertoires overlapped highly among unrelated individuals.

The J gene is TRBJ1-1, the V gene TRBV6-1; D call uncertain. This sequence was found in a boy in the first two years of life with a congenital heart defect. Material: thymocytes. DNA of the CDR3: TGTGCCAGCAGTGAAGCGCTTCGGGGCACTGAAGCTTTCTTT. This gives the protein CASSEALRGTEAFF.